The TCR beta chain described here comes from a study of blood T cell repertoires in COVID-19. About the study: The cDNA or gDNA used as material had been derived from T cells, B-cell-depleted T cells, or PBMCs.

This CDR3 has 16 amino acids. Germline CDR1 and CDR2: SGHVS and FQNEAQ. Trimming took 5 bases from V and 5 from J; bases not matched to a gene: 14. TCRdb keeps only in-frame clones here, not all; method: immunoSEQ multiplex PCR. The sample consists of some 260,000 clones, 80% to 90% of them appearing once. The chain employs TRBV7-8 and TRBJ2-5; 7 bases align to TRBD1. Sequencing was carried out using peripheral blood. The receptor's source is a woman aged 65 to 85 with COVID-19, enrolled during active disease. CDR3 DNA: TGTGCCAGCAGCAAAACAGGGGCGACGGACTTTGAGACCCAGTACTTC. Translated: CASSKTGATDFETQYF.